Below, 26 T cell receptor beta chains from the same sample are listed, as sequenced in a study of cytomegalovirus exposure and HLA in healthy donors. Sequencing used immunoSEQ multiplex PCR; TCRdb keeps in-frame clones, though not all of them. The sample yields fewer than 250,000 clones, around nine tenths seen once. The sample was PBMCs. All receptors come from a man aged 18 to 30 in good health and CMV-seronegative.

V and J are TRBV7-8 and TRBJ2-5; D is perhaps TRBD2 (7 bases). Germline CDR1 is SGHVS and CDR2 is FQNEAQ. This CDR3 has 14 residues. V lost 3 bases to trimming and J lost 7 bases, with 15 bases between them. CDR3 in DNA: TGTGCCAGCAGCTTCACGCGGGGGCGCGGGACCCAGTACTTC. Protein sequence: CASSFTRGRGTQYF.

J is TRBJ2-1 and V is TRBV7-9; a possible D gene is TRBD1 (5 bases). The germline V gene has CDR1 SEHNR and CDR2 FQNEAQ (reference sequence). Trimming took off 4 bases at V and 6 bases at J, with 16 bases between the two ends. The CDR3 contains 15 residues. The CDR3 spells CASSYQGIRSNEQFF. The CDR3 DNA sequence: TGTGCCAGCAGCTATCAGGGAATACGATCCAATGAGCAGTTCTTC.

This clone has more than one count but fewer than ten. This chain joins TRBV6-5 and TRBJ2-7; 7 bases line up with TRBD2. V shed 0 bases, J shed 3 bases, and the junction held 5 bases outside the gene matches. The germline V gene has CDR1 MNHEY and CDR2 SVGAGI. The CDR3 covers 15 residues. This chain's CDR3 is CASSYSKASGYEQYF. Here the CDR3 DNA reads TGTGCCAGCAGTTACTCGAAGGCTAGCGGCTACGAGCAGTACTTC.

This chain uses TRBV27 with TRBJ1-1; D is perhaps TRBD1 (6 bases). Germline V gives CDR1 MNHEY, CDR2 SMNVEV (reference sequence). There are 16 residues in the CDR3. Trimming stripped 3 bases from V and 4 bases from J, with 18 bases between. The CDR3 reads CASSFRTAPVGTEAFF. The CDR3 bases are TGTGCCAGCAGTTTTAGGACAGCGCCGGTGGGCACTGAAGCTTTCTTT.

Turning to this clone: Other DNA sequences in the same sample also yield this CDR3. The chain carries TRBV28 and TRBJ1-3; the D is unclear. This CDR3 region has 13 residues. Germline V gene lookup returns CDR1 MDHEN and CDR2 SYDVKM. V was shortened by 6 bases and J by 0 bases, with 6 bases between the two germline ends. The chain's CDR3 is CASSEVSGNTIYF. The CDR3 DNA reads TGTGCCAGCAGCGAGGTCTCTGGAAACACCATATATTTT.

This clone was detected once. The gene calls are TRBV9 and TRBJ2-5, with 13 bases identical to TRBD2. Germline loops: CDR1 SGDLS, CDR2 YYNGEE. V shed 0 bases, J shed 4 bases, and the junction held 6 bases outside the gene matches. This CDR3 is 17 amino acids long. The DNA for the CDR3 is TGTGCCAGCAGCGTAGGGACTAGCGGGAGTGGGGGAGAGACCCAGTACTTC. Translating it yields CASSVGTSGSGGETQYF.

The V and J genes are TRBV5-1 and TRBJ2-3, with TRBD2 matching over 10 bases. Germline assignment: CDR1 SGHRS and CDR2 YFSETQ. The ends lost 2 bases at V and 0 bases at J; junction bases unmatched: 3. CDR3 length: 16 residues. The CDR3 bases are TGCGCCAGCAGCTTCCTAGCGGGGGCTAGCACAGATACGCAGTATTTT. It codes for CASSFLAGASTDTQYF. Full variable domain (remainder filled in from reference TRBV5-1 and TRBJ2-3): KAGVTQTPRYLIKTRGQQVTLSCSPISGHRSVSWYQQTPGQGLQFLFEYFSETQRNKGNFPGRFSGRQFSNSRSEMNVSTLELGDSALYLCASSFLAGASTDTQYFGPGTRLTVL.

The chain couples TRBV19 to TRBJ2-3; D possibly corresponds to TRBD2 (7 bases). V was cut by 7 bases and J by 3 bases, with 14 bases left in between. Germline V gene sequence: CDR1 LNHDA, CDR2 SQIVND (reference sequence). The CDR3 sequence is 14 residues long. Here the CDR3 DNA reads TGTGCCAGTAAAAGTAGGGGGGGGACAGATACGCAGTATTTT. The encoded protein is CASKSRGGTDTQYF.

The chain employs TRBV18 and TRBJ2-3; D gene uncertain. Germline V gene lookup returns CDR1 KGHSH and CDR2 LQKENI. The V end lost 2 bases, the J end lost 6 bases, and 15 bases lay between the germline ends. The CDR3 loop spans 15 amino acids. The CDR3 region is CASSPYEASGDTQYF. CDR3 DNA: TGTGCCAGCTCACCATATGAGGCCTCTGGCGATACGCAGTATTTT.

This clone was picked up one time. The chain is built from TRBV29-1 and TRBJ2-2; D is perhaps TRBD2 (5 bases). V lost 4 bases, J lost 1 base, and 7 bases lay in between. The CDR3 totals 13 residues. Per the germline V gene, CDR1 is SQVTM and CDR2 is ANQGSEA. CDR3 loop: CSVAGKNTGELFF. The CDR3 region has the DNA TGCAGCGTTGCCGGGAAGAACACCGGGGAGCTGTTTTTT.

This chain joins TRBV4-2 and TRBJ2-7, with a weak D call TRBD2 (6 bases). Trimming stripped 4 bases from V and 4 bases from J, with 20 bases between. This CDR3 spans 16 amino acids. Germline CDR1 reads LGHNA; CDR2 reads YNFKEQ. Written as DNA, the CDR3 is TGTGCCAGCAGCCCCTGGGCCACGGGAGAAACGTACGAGCAGTACTTC. Encoded protein: CASSPWATGETYEQYF.

Worth noting for this clone: This sample includes further DNA sequences coding for the same CDR3. The rearrangement links TRBV9 to TRBJ2-3, with D perhaps matching TRBD2 (6 bases). V shed 2 bases and J shed 0 bases, with 7 bases lying between them. The V gene's germline CDR1 is SGDLS and CDR2 YYNGEE. CDR3 length: 14 residues. The CDR3 nucleotides are TGTGCCAGCAGCGTCGGAGGGAGCACAGATACGCAGTATTTT. The encoded protein is CASSVGGSTDTQYF.

The chain recombines TRBV13 with TRBJ2-1, with 8 positions matching TRBD2. There are 16 residues in the CDR3. Germline V gene data show CDR1 as PRHDT and CDR2 as FYEKMQ (reference sequence). Trimming removed 7 bases from V and 4 bases from J; junction bases left unmatched: 12. In nucleotides, the CDR3 is TGTGCCAGCACCTTGCGGGGACTAGGGGATTACAATGAGCAGTTCTTC. Protein: CASTLRGLGDYNEQFF.

The V gene is TRBV6-1, the J gene TRBJ1-5; D call uncertain. Germline lookup yields CDR1 MNHNS and CDR2 SASEGT. The CDR3 sequence is 12 residues long. V lost 5 bases and J lost 12, with 14 bases in between. Written as DNA, the CDR3 is TGTGCCAGCAGTCAGTTTCAATCACGCCAGCATTTT. It encodes CASSQFQSRQHF.

The rearrangement links TRBV19 to TRBJ2-5, with 12 bases identical to TRBD2. CDR3 length equals 16 residues. J was trimmed by 6 bases and V by 0 bases; bases with no gene match: 5. Germline V gene lookup returns CDR1 LNHDA and CDR2 SQIVND (reference sequence). The CDR3 here is CASSIDLAGGKKTQYF. CDR3 coding DNA: TGTGCCAGTAGTATAGATCTAGCGGGGGGGAAGAAGACCCAGTACTTC. Complete variable domain (other parts from reference TRBV19 and TRBJ2-5): DGGITQSPKYLFRKEGQNVTLSCEQNLNHDAMYWYRQDPGQGLRLIYYSQIVNDFQKGDIAEGYSVSREKKESFPLTVTSAQKNPTAFYLCASSIDLAGGKKTQYFGPGTRLLVL.

This clone was observed a few times. This sample includes further DNA sequences coding for the same CDR3. The chain links TRBV6-5 to TRBJ2-7, with D perhaps matching TRBD2 (5 bases). V lost 8 bases to trimming and J lost 1 base, with 9 bases between them. CDR3 length: 12 residues. Germline CDR1 MNHEY, CDR2 SVGAGI. Written as DNA, the CDR3 is TGTGCCAGCTCTCCGGGGTCCTACGAGCAGTACTTC. Translated: CASSPGSYEQYF.

The chain employs TRBV19 and TRBJ2-7; perhaps TRBD2 as D (5 bases). V lost 0 bases to trimming and J lost 5 bases, with 17 bases between them. The CDR3 covers 16 residues. In germline, CDR1 is LNHDA, CDR2 SQIVND (reference sequence). The CDR3 DNA is TGTGCCAGTAGTATAGATCGCTCGGGAAGTTTGAACGAGCAGTACTTC. It codes for CASSIDRSGSLNEQYF.

The CDR3 nucleotides are TGCAACCAGCAGGGATCCTACACCTTC. The encoded protein is CNQQGSYTF. The chain employs TRBV20-1 and TRBJ1-2; TRBD1 might be the D (5 bases). CDR1 and CDR2 (germline): DFQATT, SNEGSKA (reference sequence). The length of the CDR3 is 9 residues.

The chain carries TRBV5-4 and TRBJ2-3, with 7 positions matching TRBD1. J lost 3 bases, V lost 1 base, and 5 bases had no gene match. This CDR3 spans 15 amino acids. Germline lookup yields CDR1 SGHNT and CDR2 YYREEE (reference sequence). The CDR3 bases are TGTGCCAGCAGCTTGAGGGGGCGCGGGACAGATACGCAGTATTTT. Translated: CASSLRGRGTDTQYF. Supplemented by reference TRBV5-4 and TRBJ2-3, the full variable domain reads ETGVTQSPTHLIKTRGQQVTLRCSSQSGHNTVSWYQQALGQGPQFIFQYYREEENGRGNFPPRFSGLQFPNYSSELNVNALELDDSALYLCASSLRGRGTDTQYFGPGTRLTVL.

The chain uses TRBV4-3 and TRBJ2-3, with D possibly being TRBD1 (6 bases). Trimming took 0 bases from V and 2 from J, leaving 15 bases between them. The CDR3 extends over 17 amino acids. Germline CDR1 is LGHNA and CDR2 is YSLEER. CDR3 protein: CASSQDTSTGTTDTQYF. The CDR3 nucleotides read TGCGCCAGCAGCCAAGATACCTCCACAGGGACCACAGATACGCAGTATTTT.

The genes are TRBV5-1 and TRBJ2-5; 7 bases agree with TRBD1. The germline V gene encodes CDR1 SGHRS and CDR2 YFSETQ. V was clipped by 4 bases and J by 1 base; unmatched bases: 4. CDR3 length: 14 residues. CDR3 coding DNA: TGCGCCAGCAGCAAAAGACAGGGCCAAGAGACCCAGTACTTC. Translation: CASSKRQGQETQYF.

CDR3 protein: CASSLGGTSGATDTQYF. The CDR3 DNA sequence: TGCGCCAGCAGCTTGGGGGGGACTAGCGGGGCCACAGATACGCAGTATTTT. J is TRBJ2-3 and V is TRBV5-1, with 13 nucleotides matching TRBD2. The junction had 3 bases not matched to a gene; V was cut back by 0 bases and J by 2 bases. CDR1 and CDR2 from the germline V gene are SGHRS and YFSETQ. The CDR3 runs 17 residues. The whole variable domain, filled in from reference TRBV5-1 and TRBJ2-3, reads KAGVTQTPRYLIKTRGQQVTLSCSPISGHRSVSWYQQTPGQGLQFLFEYFSETQRNKGNFPGRFSGRQFSNSRSEMNVSTLELGDSALYLCASSLGGTSGATDTQYFGPGTRLTVL.

This clone was seen only a few times. For the CDR3, the DNA is TGTGCCAGCCAGCGAGGGTCGAATGAAAAACTGTTTTTT. Translating gives CASQRGSNEKLFF. This chain links TRBV9 with TRBJ1-4, with D unresolved. Germline CDR1 and CDR2: SGDLS and YYNGEE. Trimming took off 7 bases at V and 5 bases at J, with 12 bases between the two ends. The CDR3 contains 13 residues.

The chain is built from TRBV19 and TRBJ1-2; D perhaps matches TRBD1 (6 bases). The CDR3 length is 12 residues. Trimming cost V 8 bases and J 6 bases, with 13 bases left between them. The germline V gene has CDR1 LNHDA and CDR2 SQIVND (reference sequence). The CDR3 bases are TGTGCCAGTCGAACCGCAGGGGATGGCTACACCTTC. Translated, it gives CASRTAGDGYTF. Drawing the rest from reference TRBV19 and TRBJ1-2, the complete variable domain is DGGITQSPKYLFRKEGQNVTLSCEQNLNHDAMYWYRQDPGQGLRLIYYSQIVNDFQKGDIAEGYSVSREKKESFPLTVTSAQKNPTAFYLCASRTAGDGYTFGSGTRLTVV.

The J gene is TRBJ1-1, the V gene TRBV27; unclear D gene. The ends were cut back, 8 bases at V and 8 bases at J, with 12 bases in the middle. Germline V gene data show CDR1 as MNHEY and CDR2 as SMNVEV (reference sequence). The CDR3 is 11 residues long. In DNA, the CDR3 is TGTGCCAGCGGCCCCGACGGGGAAGCTTTCTTT. Amino acids: CASGPDGEAFF.

This rearrangement joins TRBV28 to TRBJ1-1; unclear D gene. The CDR3 is 15 amino acids. The V and J ends lost 6 bases and 0 bases respectively, with 14 bases between them. Germline loops: CDR1 MDHEN, CDR2 SYDVKM. This chain's CDR3 is CASRPPTSMNTEAFF. DNA of the CDR3: TGTGCCAGCAGACCCCCGACATCTATGAACACTGAAGCTTTCTTT.